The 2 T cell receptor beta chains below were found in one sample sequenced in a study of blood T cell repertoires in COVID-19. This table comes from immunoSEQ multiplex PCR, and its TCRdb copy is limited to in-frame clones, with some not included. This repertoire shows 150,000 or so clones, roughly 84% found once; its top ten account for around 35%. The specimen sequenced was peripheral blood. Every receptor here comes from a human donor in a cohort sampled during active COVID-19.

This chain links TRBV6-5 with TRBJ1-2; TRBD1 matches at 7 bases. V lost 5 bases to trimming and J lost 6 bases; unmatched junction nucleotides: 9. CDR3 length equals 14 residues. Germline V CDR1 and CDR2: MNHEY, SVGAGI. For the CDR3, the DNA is TGTGCCAGCAGTCGAGGACAGGACGCAAATGGCTACACCTTC. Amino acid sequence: CASSRGQDANGYTF.

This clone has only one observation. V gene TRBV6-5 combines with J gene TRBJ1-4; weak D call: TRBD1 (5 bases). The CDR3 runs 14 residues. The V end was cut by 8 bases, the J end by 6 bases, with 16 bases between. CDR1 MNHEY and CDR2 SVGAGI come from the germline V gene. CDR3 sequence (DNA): TGTGCCAGCCTTCAGGGTACACTTTATGAAAAACTGTTTTTT. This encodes CASLQGTLYEKLFF.